This TCR beta chain was recovered during a study of T cell repertoires in cytomegalovirus infection. TCRdb re-analysed the reads in MiXCR, keeping a single row per CDR3 protein. Of some 500,000 distinct CDR3 sequences listed, around a third are singletons. Regarding this clonotype: The antigen is not known.

CDR3 length: 13 amino acids. Trimming cost V 5 bases and J 8 bases; bases outside gene matches: 6. Germline V lookup: CDR1 MGHRA, CDR2 YSYEKL. The receptor was isolated from a human donor in good health (CMV status not recorded). Some clones in this sample may be carry-over from other donors' samples. The V call is TRBV4-1, the J call TRBJ2-1, with 7 bases lining up with TRBD2. Sequencing used cultured PBMCs, obtained from culture after CMV antigen stimulation. In DNA, the CDR3 is TGCGCCAGCAGCACCCGACTAGCCGATGAGCAGTTCTTC. It translates to CASSTRLADEQFF.